A selection of T cell receptor beta chains follows, all from one sample in a study of blood T cell repertoires in COVID-19. TCRdb's copy holds only in-frame clones and misses some; the assay was immunoSEQ multiplex PCR. The table includes roughly 70,000 clones, around 92% detected once. The sample taken for sequencing was peripheral blood. Source of these receptors: a human donor with active COVID-19. The donor label of this sample is uncertain. CDR3s include the opening cysteine and the closing phenylalanine or tryptophan. D genes are given only for firm matches. Rows may omit the clone size; those that give it use once, few, many or a size class.

len,v_gene,abundance,j_gene,d_gene,CDR3nt,CDR3aa
13,TRBV5-4,-,TRBJ2-7,-,TGTGCCAGCAGCCCCGAGGGAGTTTCCGAGCAGTACTTC,CASSPEGVSEQYF
14,TRBV3-1/TRBV3-2,-,TRBJ2-1,TRBD1,TGTGCCAGCAGCCACGGGGACAGGGCTGGGGAGCAGTTCTTC,CASSHGDRAGEQFF
14,TRBV19,-,TRBJ1-1,TRBD1,TGTGCCAGTACCGCGACAGGGATGAGGACTGAAGCTTTCTTT,CASTATGMRTEAFF
13,TRBV27,-,TRBJ2-2,-,TGTGCCAGCAGTTTCGCGAACACCGGGGAGCTGTTTTTT,CASSFANTGELFF
15,TRBV28,-,TRBJ1-5,-,TGTGCCAGCAGTTACTCCCGGGAAATCAATCAGCCCCAGCATTTT,CASSYSREINQPQHF
15,TRBV28,-,TRBJ2-3,TRBD1,TGTGCCAGCAGTTCTCAGGGGGCTTCAAGGGATACGCAGTATTTT,CASSSQGASRDTQYF
15,TRBV7-9,-,TRBJ2-3,TRBD1,TGTGCCAGCAGCCCTACAGGGGGTGGCACAGATACGCAGTATTTT,CASSPTGGGTDTQYF
14,TRBV9,-,TRBJ1-2,-,TGTGCCAGCAGCGAGTTAACCAGAAACTATGGCTACACCTTC,CASSELTRNYGYTF
15,TRBV11-3,-,TRBJ2-3,TRBD2,TGTGCCAGCAGCTTAGATCTTTTAGCGGGAGATACGCAGTATTTT,CASSLDLLAGDTQYF
17,TRBV6-2/TRBV6-3,-,TRBJ2-4,TRBD1,TGTGCCAGCAGTTACTCGGAGACAGGGCGTTTTCGGAACATTCAGTACTTC,CASSYSETGRFRNIQYF
15,TRBV6-5,-,TRBJ1-5,TRBD1,TGTGCCAGCAGCTCCGGGACAGGGGCCAATCAGCCCCAGCATTTT,CASSSGTGANQPQHF
15,TRBV11-3,-,TRBJ2-1,-,TGTGCCAGCAGCTTAGCCCGGGAAGGACGGAATGAGCAGTTCTTC,CASSLAREGRNEQFF
14,TRBV28,-,TRBJ2-1,TRBD2,TGTGCCAGCAGTGCGGGACTATCCAACAATGAGCAGTTCTTC,CASSAGLSNNEQFF
14,TRBV19,-,TRBJ2-2,-,TGTGCCAGTACAAAGGAGACCTTCACCGGGGAGCTGTTTTTT,CASTKETFTGELFF
15,TRBV28,-,TRBJ2-7,TRBD1,TGTGCCAGCCGCACGACCGGGACAGGGGGTTACGAGCAGTACTTC,CASRTTGTGGYEQYF
15,TRBV11-3,-,TRBJ2-2,TRBD2,TGTGCCAGCAGCTTAGCTAGCGGGTACACCGGGGAGCTGTTTTTT,CASSLASGYTGELFF
12,TRBV3-1/TRBV3-2,-,TRBJ1-6,-,TGTGCCAGCAGCCACTTAAATTCACCCCTCCACTTT,CASSHLNSPLHF
15,TRBV29-1,-,TRBJ2-4,-,TGCAGCGTTGGGGGGGGCTCCAGTTCCAAAAACATTCAGTACTTC,CSVGGGSSSKNIQYF
14,TRBV28,-,TRBJ1-2,TRBD1,TGTGCCAGCAGTCTTACAGGGGCGAGCTATGGCTACACCTTC,CASSLTGASYGYTF
15,TRBV3-1/TRBV3-2,-,TRBJ2-7,-,TGTGCCAGCAGCCAAGAAGCTAGCGTATCCTACGAGCAGTACTTC,CASSQEASVSYEQYF
13,TRBV12-3/TRBV12-4,-,TRBJ1-1,-,TGTGCCAGCAGTTTAGGGGGGCCCACTGAAGCTTTCTTT,CASSLGGPTEAFF
18,TRBV4-3,once,TRBJ2-3,-,TGCGCCAGCAGCCAAGATCTTTACCCCAGGGGTTGGTCAGATACGCAGTATTTT,CASSQDLYPRGWSDTQYF
14,TRBV5-1,-,TRBJ1-1,-,TGCGCCAGCAGTCCGGGGGGCCCGAACACTGAAGCTTTCTTT,CASSPGGPNTEAFF
15,TRBV5-1,-,TRBJ1-5,TRBD1,TGCGCCAGCAGCCCGGGACAGGTTGACAATCAGCCCCAGCATTTT,CASSPGQVDNQPQHF
13,TRBV6-2/TRBV6-3,-,TRBJ2-7,-,TGTGCCAGCAGTCCAGCGAGCATTTACGAGCAGTACTTC,CASSPASIYEQYF
14,TRBV9,-,TRBJ2-5,TRBD1,TGTGCCAGCAGCGACGGACAGGGGGCTAAGACCCAGTACTTC,CASSDGQGAKTQYF
14,TRBV6-7,-,TRBJ2-3,-,TGTGCCAGCAGTTACGAAAAGGGGCCAGATACGCAGTATTTT,CASSYEKGPDTQYF
14,TRBV7-2,-,TRBJ2-7,TRBD2,TGTGCCAGCAGCTTAAGCGGGAGAAACTACGAGCAGTACTTC,CASSLSGRNYEQYF
12,TRBV30,-,TRBJ2-1,TRBD1,TGTGCCTTCGGGACAGGGGCCAATGAGCAGTTCTTC,CAFGTGANEQFF
11,TRBV6-4,-,TRBJ2-7,-,TGTGCCAGCAGGCAGACCTACGAGCAGTACTTC,CASRQTYEQYF
15,TRBV3-1/TRBV3-2,-,TRBJ2-1,TRBD2,TGTGCCAGCAGCTCAACTAGCGGGAGGCGAGAGGAGCAGTTCTTC,CASSSTSGRREEQFF
15,TRBV19,-,TRBJ2-3,-,TGTGCCAGTAGTATAGTGGGCCAGGGGCCAGATACGCAGTATTTT,CASSIVGQGPDTQYF
14,TRBV5-6,-,TRBJ2-7,-,TGTGCCAGCAGCGTGGAGAGGACTTCCTCTGAGCAGTACTTC,CASSVERTSSEQYF
14,TRBV18,-,TRBJ2-5,TRBD2,TGTGCCAGCTCCCCCGGTAGGGGAGGGGAGACCCAGTACTTC,CASSPGRGGETQYF
17,TRBV11-2,-,TRBJ2-2,TRBD1,TGTGCCAGCAGCAAGGGGGCCGGGACGAGGAGTAACGGGGAGCTGTTTTTT,CASSKGAGTRSNGELFF
14,TRBV25-1,-,TRBJ2-3,-,TGTGCCAGCAGGGGGGGGGCGACGGCAGATACGCAGTATTTT,CASRGGATADTQYF
14,TRBV2,-,TRBJ1-1,TRBD1,TGTGCCAGCAGTGTACAGGGGCCCCACACTGAAGCTTTCTTT,CASSVQGPHTEAFF
14,TRBV3-1/TRBV3-2,-,TRBJ2-5,TRBD1,TGTGCCAGCAGCCCAGGGGGCCGACAAGAGACCCAGTACTTC,CASSPGGRQETQYF
15,TRBV9,-,TRBJ2-3,TRBD1,TGTGCCAGCAGCGTAGACAGGGGTATTGCAGATACGCAGTATTTT,CASSVDRGIADTQYF